This entry is about one T cell receptor (beta chain). The data originate from a study of PD-1 blockade in classical Hodgkin lymphoma. Clones were read by immunoSEQ multiplex PCR, and TCRdb kept only the in-frame ones, dropping some. The table shows approximately 22,000 clones, with roughly 73% occurring only once. Relapses following autologous stem cell transplantation were seen in all patients, with brentuximab vedotin exposure varying. CDR1 and CDR2 (germline): MNHEY, SVGAGI. This CDR3 spans 13 amino acids. With 2 bases removed from V and 9 bases from J, the gap between germline ends came to 13 bases.

The material sequenced was peripheral blood mononuclear cells (PBMCs), taken before the second cycle of nivolumab. V and J are TRBV6-5 and TRBJ1-2, with a tentative D call TRBD1 (5 bases). The TCR sequence derives from a human donor with classical Hodgkin lymphoma. CDR3 amino acids: CASSYGQGRSYTF. The CDR3 bases are TGTGCCAGCAGTTACGGTCAGGGTAGGAGCTACACCTTC.